This record concerns one T cell receptor beta chain sequence. The antigen remains unidentified. The CDR3 is 15 amino acids. Between the trimmed V and J ends, which lost 5 bases and 8 bases, there was a span of 19 bases. The germline V gene encodes CDR1 PRHDT and CDR2 FYEKMQ (reference sequence). The sample comes from a study of blood T cells in healthy people across ages. Per individual sample, total RNA of at least 5 micrograms was extracted. Study-wide results and caveats: Naive and antigen-experienced cells could not be conclusively compared, given unsorted PBMCs.

The second PCR ran roughly 7 to 12 cycles with a sample-barcoded 5' primer and J-beta primers. With 12 random nucleotides, a template-switch adaptor tagged each individual cDNA molecule. TCRdb called the 5' RACE reads again in MiXCR, with one record for every CDR3 protein. The sample lists hundreds of thousands of distinct CDR3 sequences; 25% to 35% were seen once. Sequenced material: blood. The TCR originated in a woman of 80 years or more in good health. J is TRBJ2-1 and V is TRBV13, with D possibly matching TRBD1 (5 bases). Here the CDR3 reads CASSPRQPTTDEQFF. The CDR3 DNA is TGTGCCAGCAGCCCTAGACAGCCTACTACGGATGAGCAGTTCTTC.